The subject of this entry is one TCR beta chain. Its antigen is unknown. Each replicate PCR on the sorted subsets used approximately 200 ng DNA (roughly 27,000 T cell genomes). Libraries were prepared by immunoSEQ multiplex PCR; TCRdb keeps only in-frame clonotypes and omits some of them. In the table there are around 1.6 million clones, about 98% of which are singletons. This sample is part of a study of shared clonotypes between healthy human individuals. About the study: CD4 naive and memory got three plates each, CD8 naive two, CD8 memory one.

Germline assignment: CDR1 MNHEY and CDR2 SVGAGI. Between the trimmed V and J ends, which lost 4 bases and 6 bases, there was a span of 7 bases. The CDR3 loop spans 11 amino acids. Whole-study results and caveats: Exclusively blood specimens were collected; tissue repertoires likely differ. Larger estimated richness was generally seen in naive subsets than in memory subsets.

This rearrangement joins TRBV6-5 to TRBJ2-7; TRBD2 might be the D (6 bases). Sequenced: naive CD4+ T cells sorted from blood. Subset indicated: CD45RA+ positively selected. This clonotype was obtained from a man aged 30-40 years in good health. The CDR3 DNA reads as TGTGCCAGCAGTTGGAGGGCCGAGCAGTACTTC. Its protein product is CASSWRAEQYF.